One sample yielded the 6 T cell receptor beta chains listed below, sequenced in a study of cytomegalovirus exposure and HLA in healthy donors. PCR involved 60 Vbeta and 13 Jbeta primers. The assay was immunoSEQ multiplex PCR, and TCRdb's table has in-frame clones only and misses some. There are around 88,000 clones in the sample; around 84% occur only once, and roughly 3.9% lies in the top ten. The material sequenced was PBMCs. These receptors were taken from a woman between 35 and 50 years old in good health and CMV-seropositive.

This clone was found once. J is TRBJ2-5 and V is TRBV19; 8 bases are shared with TRBD1. The CDR3 sequence is 22 residues long. CDR1 and CDR2 from the germline V gene are LNHDA and SQIVND (reference sequence). Unmatched junction bases numbered 22, after V lost 0 bases and J lost 1 base. CDR3 sequence: CASSIDVSSGTGFSSPQETQYF. The CDR3 coding sequence is TGTGCCAGTAGTATAGATGTAAGTTCCGGGACAGGCTTTTCTTCCCCCCAAGAGACCCAGTACTTC.

This clone was picked up one time. The J gene is TRBJ1-5, the V gene TRBV28, with TRBD1 matching over 10 bases. The CDR3 length is 15 residues. In germline, CDR1 is MDHEN, CDR2 SYDVKM. The V gene end was trimmed by 7 bases and the J gene end by 5 bases; junction bases not matched to a gene: 8. The CDR3 DNA is TGTGCCAGCACCACACAGGGACAGGGGTATCAGCCCCAGCATTTT. It encodes CASTTQGQGYQPQHF. Full variable domain (rest looked up from reference TRBV28 and TRBJ1-5): DVKVTQSSRYLVKRTGEKVFLECVQDMDHENMFWYRQDPGLGLRLIYFSYDVKMKEKGDIPEGYSVSREKKERFSLILESASTNQTSMYLCASTTQGQGYQPQHFGDGTRLSIL.

The chain is built from TRBV6-5 and TRBJ2-7; 9 bases line up with TRBD2. Looked up from germline, CDR1 is MNHEY and CDR2 is SVGAGI. Trimming at V came to 6 bases and at J to 2 bases, leaving 8 bases not matched to a gene. This CDR3 has 15 amino acids. The CDR3, as DNA: TGTGCCAGCAGCTTAGCGGGAGACCGGCCCTACGAGCAGTACTTC. Residues: CASSLAGDRPYEQYF.

CDR3 sequence (DNA): TGTGCCAGCTCCCGCCGGCAGGCCCCCTACGAGCAGTACTTC. Its translation is CASSRRQAPYEQYF. This chain uses TRBV6-5 with TRBJ2-7, with D hard to call. Germline V lookup: CDR1 MNHEY, CDR2 SVGAGI. V was shortened by 8 bases and J by 2 bases, with 16 bases between the two germline ends. This CDR3 has 14 amino acids.

The V call is TRBV18, the J call TRBJ1-1; 7 bases fit TRBD1. The CDR3 has 17 residues. Trimming at V came to 3 bases and at J to 0 bases, leaving 10 bases not matched to a gene. Germline CDR1 and CDR2: KGHSH and LQKENI. This chain's CDR3 is CASSPQDSTGVNTEAFF. CDR3 coding DNA: TGTGCCAGCTCACCCCAAGATTCTACAGGGGTGAACACTGAAGCTTTCTTT.

This chain links TRBV7-2 with TRBJ1-5, with D unresolved. V dropped 5 bases and J dropped 2 bases, with 10 bases sitting between them. The germline CDR1 and CDR2 sequences are SGHTA and FQGNSA. This CDR3 is 14 amino acids long. Here the CDR3 reads CASSLIRGNQPQHF. The CDR3 nucleotides read TGTGCCAGCAGCCTAATCCGGGGCAATCAGCCCCAGCATTTT.